This entry lists 9 T cell receptor beta chains sequenced from one sample in a study of siplizumab effects on memory and regulatory T cells. Sequencing used immunoSEQ multiplex PCR; TCRdb keeps in-frame clones, though not all of them. The sample shows around 61,000 clones, 95% to 98% of them seen only once. The specimen was naive CD8+ T cells sorted from blood. Every receptor here comes from a human donor in good health.

The genes are TRBV6-1 and TRBJ2-7, with D perhaps matching TRBD2 (6 bases). This CDR3 has 14 residues. Per germline, CDR1 MNHNS and CDR2 SASEGT. The ends were cut back, 6 bases at V and 0 bases at J, with 12 bases in the middle. The CDR3, as DNA: TGTGCCAGCAGGGGAGGTCTGAGCTCCTACGAGCAGTACTTC. It encodes CASRGGLSSYEQYF.

This clone was recorded only once. This sequence joins TRBV6-5 and TRBJ2-7; the D is unclear. CDR1 and CDR2 (germline): MNHEY, SVGAGI. The CDR3 extends over 12 amino acids. V lost 0 bases and J 6 bases, leaving 6 bases between the germline ends. The CDR3 bases are TGTGCCAGCAGTTACTCAGGGTCCGAGCAGTACTTC. It codes for CASSYSGSEQYF.

The rearrangement joins TRBV7-2 to TRBJ2-3; D may be TRBD1 (6 bases). CDR3 length: 13 residues. V lost 5 bases and J lost 10, with 16 bases in between. Germline V gene data show CDR1 as SGHTA and CDR2 as FQGNSA. CDR3 sequence: CASSHLDRSAQYF. CDR3 coding DNA: TGTGCCAGCAGCCATCTCGACAGGTCGGCGCAGTATTTT.

The chain has TRBV13 and TRBJ2-1, with 8 bases that match TRBD2. V shed 5 bases and J 2 bases; nucleotides not matched to a gene: 5. The germline gives CDR1 PRHDT, CDR2 FYEKMQ (reference sequence). This CDR3 is 15 amino acids long. The CDR3 sequence: CASSERERPYNEQFF. Written as DNA, the CDR3 is TGTGCCAGCAGCGAGCGGGAGCGGCCCTACAATGAGCAGTTCTTC.

The chain links TRBV27 to TRBJ2-3; 8 bases are shared with TRBD2. The CDR3 runs to 16 residues. Germline loops: CDR1 MNHEY, CDR2 SMNVEV (reference sequence). Trimming at V came to 6 bases and at J to 0 bases, leaving 8 bases not matched to a gene. The CDR3 DNA follows: TGTGCCAGCAGCATGCGAACTAGCGGTAGCACAGATACGCAGTATTTT. Translating gives CASSMRTSGSTDTQYF.

V usage is TRBV9 and J usage is TRBJ1-2, with 9 bases that match TRBD1. The ends lost 3 bases at V and 8 bases at J; junction bases unmatched: 2. Germline lookup yields CDR1 SGDLS and CDR2 YYNGEE. The CDR3 extends over 12 amino acids. The DNA for the CDR3 is TGTGCCAGCAGCGACGGACAGGGGGGCTACACCTTC. Encoded protein: CASSDGQGGYTF. Variable domain in full (rest from reference TRBV9 and TRBJ1-2): DSGVTQTPKHLITATGQRVTLRCSPRSGDLSVYWYQQSLDQGLQFLIQYYNGEERAKGNILERFSAQQFPDLHSELNLSSLELGDSALYFCASSDGQGGYTFGSGTRLTVV.

V and J are TRBV4-3 and TRBJ2-7; 7 positions match TRBD2. V was pared by 0 bases and J by 2 bases, with 4 bases of the junction left unmatched. The CDR3 has 15 residues. Germline-derived CDR1 and CDR2 are LGHNA and YSLEER. CDR3: CASSQDMGGAYEQYF. Here the CDR3 DNA reads TGCGCCAGCAGCCAAGATATGGGGGGGGCCTACGAGCAGTACTTC.

J is TRBJ1-4 and V is TRBV13; TRBD1 agrees at 7 bases. J lost 5 bases, V lost 2 bases, and 8 bases had no gene match. The CDR3 contains 16 residues. The germline V gene has CDR1 PRHDT and CDR2 FYEKMQ (reference sequence). CDR3 protein: CASSLRVTGSNEKLFF. In DNA, the CDR3 is TGTGCCAGCAGCTTACGGGTGACAGGGAGCAATGAAAAACTGTTTTTT.

The V gene is TRBV30, the J gene TRBJ1-2; D unclear. The ends were cut back, 2 bases at V and 1 base at J, with 2 bases in the middle. Germline V CDR1 and CDR2: GTSNPN, SVGIG (reference sequence). The CDR3 sequence is 11 residues long. CDR3 coding DNA: TGTGCCTGGAGTTTTAACTATGGCTACACCTTC. Protein: CAWSFNYGYTF.